The present entry profiles one T cell receptor (beta chain) with its context. Its target antigen remains unknown. No clone much larger than this one lies a single base away; base qualities are absent. The data were taken from a study of CD8+CD57+ T cells in acquired aplastic anemia (dated by TCRdb to 2016 to 2019). Turning to the overall study: A mean of 3.2 ug of DNA, ranging from roughly 0.18 to 30 ug, was extracted from sorted CD4+ and CD8+ cells. For healthy donor samples, the average read count was about 9.9 million for CD4+ cells and around 12 million for CD8+ cells.

What the research found in general, with its limitations: Twenty-nine CD8+ CDR3 sequences were found in both patients and controls but appeared to be highly expressed in patients and within the immunodominant clones of the patients. Patients and healthy controls showed no significant difference in CD8+ Simpson's diversity (P=0.060).

Profiling of TCR beta VDJ combinations and CDR3 sequences used genomic DNA as the template. An Illumina HiSeq 2000 was used for TCR repertoire sequencing. The study's own analysis went as follows. TRBV/TRBJ rearrangement plots, CDR3 size and DJ length profiles, and Simpson's diversity index were used to assess repertoires. The most abundant DNA sequence in the deep sequencing data was defined as the immunodominant clone. CDR3 amino acid sequences were checked for sharing between subjects and were compared against published repertoires and the VDJdb database. Clones were called with MiXCR by TCRdb after fastp trimmed the public reads at Q25, and only in-frame beta chains were retained. Under each unique CDR3 protein, matching rows form one entry showing the most common genes and DNA. The V and J calls reflect TCRdb's pipeline rather than the authors' work. For this sample the table gives about 190,000 distinct CDR3 sequences, of which less than 70% were detected only once. 16% of the sample belongs to the ten largest clones.

In the study, sorted CD4+ and CD8+ blood T cells from patients with severe aplastic anemia and from healthy subjects underwent deep sequencing of TCR repertoires. Ficoll-Paque density gradient centrifugation was used to isolate peripheral blood mononuclear cells. Before DNA was extracted, CD4+ and CD8+ T cells were sorted using either FACS or magnetic beads. Via the germline V gene (reference sequence), CDR1 is DFQATT and CDR2 SNEGSKA. V is reduced by 3 bases and J by 1 base, leaving a spacing of 9 bases between them. Spanning cysteine to phenylalanine, the CDR3 consists of 13 amino acids. The sequence is cut down to CDR3 DNA, 39 bases in frame from base 1.

The sequence came from a human donor in good health, serving as a control. The specimen was sorted CD4+, CD8+, or CD8+CD57+ T cells (not recorded which) from PBMCs. Recombination linked TRBV20-1 to TRBJ1-1; the D gene cannot be resolved reliably. The nucleotide sequence is TGCAGTGCTAGGGCGCGGGAGAACACTGAAGCTTTCTTT. This codes for CSARARENTEAFF.